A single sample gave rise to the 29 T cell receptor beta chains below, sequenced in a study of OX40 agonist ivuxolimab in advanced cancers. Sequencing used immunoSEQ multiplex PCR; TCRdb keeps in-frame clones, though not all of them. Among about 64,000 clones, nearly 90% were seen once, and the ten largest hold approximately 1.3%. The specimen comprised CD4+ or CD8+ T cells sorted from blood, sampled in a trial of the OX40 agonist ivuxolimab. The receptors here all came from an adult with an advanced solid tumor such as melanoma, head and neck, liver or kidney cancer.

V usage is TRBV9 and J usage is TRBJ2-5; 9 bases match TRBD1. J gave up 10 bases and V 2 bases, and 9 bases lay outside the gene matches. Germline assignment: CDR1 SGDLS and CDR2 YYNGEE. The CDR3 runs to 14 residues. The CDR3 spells CASSVGTGSLDQYF. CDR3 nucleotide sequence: TGTGCCAGCAGCGTCGGGACAGGGAGTTTAGACCAGTACTTC.

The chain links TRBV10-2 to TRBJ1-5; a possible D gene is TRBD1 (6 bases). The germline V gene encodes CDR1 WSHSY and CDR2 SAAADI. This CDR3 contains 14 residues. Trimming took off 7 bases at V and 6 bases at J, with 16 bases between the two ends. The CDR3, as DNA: TGCGCCAGCAAGGGGGGACTCCAGGGTCAGCCCCAGCATTTT. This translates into CASKGGLQGQPQHF.

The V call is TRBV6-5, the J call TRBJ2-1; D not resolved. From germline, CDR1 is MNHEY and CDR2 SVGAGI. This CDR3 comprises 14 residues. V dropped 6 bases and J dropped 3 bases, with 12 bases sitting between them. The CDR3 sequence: CASRRRADYNEQFF. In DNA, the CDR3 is TGTGCCAGCAGACGACGGGCAGACTACAATGAGCAGTTCTTC.

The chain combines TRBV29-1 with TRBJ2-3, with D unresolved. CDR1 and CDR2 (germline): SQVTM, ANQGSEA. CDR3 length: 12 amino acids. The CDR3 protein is CSDVQRTDTQYF. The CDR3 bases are TGCAGTGACGTACAGCGCACAGATACGCAGTATTTT.

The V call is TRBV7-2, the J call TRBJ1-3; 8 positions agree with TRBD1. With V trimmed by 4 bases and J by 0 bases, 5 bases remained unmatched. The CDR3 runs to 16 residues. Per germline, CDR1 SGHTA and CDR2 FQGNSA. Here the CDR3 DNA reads TGTGCCAGCAGCTCGGACAGGGCGCTCTCTGGAAACACCATATATTTT. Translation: CASSSDRALSGNTIYF. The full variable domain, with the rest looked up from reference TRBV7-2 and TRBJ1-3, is GAGVSQSPSNKVTEKGKDVELRCDPISGHTALYWYRQSLGQGLEFLIYFQGNSAPDKSGLPSDRFSAERTGGSVSTLTIQRTQQEDSAVYLCASSSDRALSGNTIYFGEGSWLTVV.

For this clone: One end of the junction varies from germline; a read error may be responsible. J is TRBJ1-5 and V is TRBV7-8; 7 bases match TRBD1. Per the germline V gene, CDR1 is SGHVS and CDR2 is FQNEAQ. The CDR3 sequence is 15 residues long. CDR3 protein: CANSFSVTGDQPQHF. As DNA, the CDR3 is TGTGCCAACAGCTTTTCTGTTACAGGGGATCAGCCCCAGCATTTT.

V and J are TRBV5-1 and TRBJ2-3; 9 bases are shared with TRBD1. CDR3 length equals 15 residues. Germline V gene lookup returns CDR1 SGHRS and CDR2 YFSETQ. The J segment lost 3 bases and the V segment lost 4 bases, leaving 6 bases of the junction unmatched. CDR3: CASSPLTGGTDTQYF. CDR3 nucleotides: TGCGCCAGCAGCCCCCTGACAGGGGGGACAGATACGCAGTATTTT.

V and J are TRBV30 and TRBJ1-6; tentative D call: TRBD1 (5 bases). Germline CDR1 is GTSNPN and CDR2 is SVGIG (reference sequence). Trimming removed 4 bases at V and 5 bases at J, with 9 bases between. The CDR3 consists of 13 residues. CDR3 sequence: CAWTGSNNSPLHF. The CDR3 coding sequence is TGTGCCTGGACAGGGAGTAATAATTCACCCCTCCACTTT.

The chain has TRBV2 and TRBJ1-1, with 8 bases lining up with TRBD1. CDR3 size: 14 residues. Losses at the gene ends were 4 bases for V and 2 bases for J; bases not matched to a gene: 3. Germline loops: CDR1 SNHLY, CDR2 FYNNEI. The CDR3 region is CASSGTGRNTEAFF. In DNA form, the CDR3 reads TGTGCCAGCAGTGGGACAGGGCGTAACACTGAAGCTTTCTTT.

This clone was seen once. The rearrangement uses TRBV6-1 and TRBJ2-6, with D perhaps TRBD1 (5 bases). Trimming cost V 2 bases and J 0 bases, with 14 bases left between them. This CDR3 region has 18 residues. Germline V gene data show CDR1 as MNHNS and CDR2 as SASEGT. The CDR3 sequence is CASSEYSYRSSGANVLTF. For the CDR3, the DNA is TGTGCCAGCAGTGAATATTCTTACAGGAGCTCTGGGGCCAACGTCCTGACTTTC.

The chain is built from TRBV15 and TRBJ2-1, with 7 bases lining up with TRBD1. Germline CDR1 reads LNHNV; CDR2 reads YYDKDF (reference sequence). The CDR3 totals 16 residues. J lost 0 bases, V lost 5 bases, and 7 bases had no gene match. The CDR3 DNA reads TGTGCCACCAGCGGCCGGGACAGTAGCTCCTACAATGAGCAGTTCTTC. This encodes CATSGRDSSSYNEQFF.

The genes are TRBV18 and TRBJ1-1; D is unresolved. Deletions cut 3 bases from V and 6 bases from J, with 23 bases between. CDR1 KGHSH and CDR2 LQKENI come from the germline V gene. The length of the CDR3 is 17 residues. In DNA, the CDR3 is TGTGCCAGCTCACCCCTCGGAAGAGGGCTGAGGGCGGCTGAAGCTTTCTTT. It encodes CASSPLGRGLRAAEAFF.

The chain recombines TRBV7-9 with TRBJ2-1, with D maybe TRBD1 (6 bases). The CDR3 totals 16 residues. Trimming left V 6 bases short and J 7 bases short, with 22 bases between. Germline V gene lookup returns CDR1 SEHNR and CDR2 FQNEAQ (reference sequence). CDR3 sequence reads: CASRDLGQGHRNEQFF. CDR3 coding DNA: TGTGCCAGCAGAGACCTCGGGCAGGGGCATCGGAATGAGCAGTTCTTC.

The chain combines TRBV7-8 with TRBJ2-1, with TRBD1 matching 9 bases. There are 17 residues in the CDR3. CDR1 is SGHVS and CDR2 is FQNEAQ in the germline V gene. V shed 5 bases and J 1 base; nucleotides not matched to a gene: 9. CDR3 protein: CASSRTGQGVSYNEQFF. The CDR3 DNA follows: TGTGCCAGCAGCCGAACGGGACAGGGTGTATCCTACAATGAGCAGTTCTTC. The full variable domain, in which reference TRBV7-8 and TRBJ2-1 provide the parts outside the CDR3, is GAGVSQSPRYKVAKRGQDVALRCDPISGHVSLFWYQQALGQGPEFLTYFQNEAQLDKSGLPSDRFFAERPEGSVSTLKIQRTQQEDSAVYLCASSRTGQGVSYNEQFFGPGTRLTVL.

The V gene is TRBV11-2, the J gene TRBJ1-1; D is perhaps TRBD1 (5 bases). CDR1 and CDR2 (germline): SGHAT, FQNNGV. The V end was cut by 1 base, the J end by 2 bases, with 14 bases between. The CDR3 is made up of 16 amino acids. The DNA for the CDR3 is TGTGCCAGCAGCTTAGTTGCGGGACCTCTAAACACTGAAGCTTTCTTT. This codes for CASSLVAGPLNTEAFF.

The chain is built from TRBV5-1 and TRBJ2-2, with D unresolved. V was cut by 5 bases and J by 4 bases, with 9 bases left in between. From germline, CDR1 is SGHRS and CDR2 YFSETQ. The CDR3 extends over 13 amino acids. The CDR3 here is CASRLLATGELFF. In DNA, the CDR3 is TGCGCCAGCAGACTTTTAGCCACCGGGGAGCTGTTTTTT.

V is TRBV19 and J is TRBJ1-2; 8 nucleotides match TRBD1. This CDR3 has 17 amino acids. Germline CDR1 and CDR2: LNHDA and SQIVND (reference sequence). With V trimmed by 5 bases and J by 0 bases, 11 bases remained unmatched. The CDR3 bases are TGTGCCAGTAGTGACTGGACAGGGAGGGCCTCTAACTATGGCTACACCTTC. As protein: CASSDWTGRASNYGYTF.

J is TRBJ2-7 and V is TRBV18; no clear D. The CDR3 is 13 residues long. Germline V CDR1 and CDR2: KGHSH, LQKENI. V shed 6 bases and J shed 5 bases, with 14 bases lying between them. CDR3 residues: CASSPRSVNEQYF. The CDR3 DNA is TGTGCCAGCTCCCCCCGGTCCGTCAACGAGCAGTACTTC.

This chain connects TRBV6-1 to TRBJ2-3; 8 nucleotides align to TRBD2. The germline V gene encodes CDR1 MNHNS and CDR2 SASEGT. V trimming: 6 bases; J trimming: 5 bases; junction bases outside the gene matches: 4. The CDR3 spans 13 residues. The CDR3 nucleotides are TGTGCCAGCAGCGGGGGGGCACTAGATACGCAGTATTTT. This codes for CASSGGALDTQYF.

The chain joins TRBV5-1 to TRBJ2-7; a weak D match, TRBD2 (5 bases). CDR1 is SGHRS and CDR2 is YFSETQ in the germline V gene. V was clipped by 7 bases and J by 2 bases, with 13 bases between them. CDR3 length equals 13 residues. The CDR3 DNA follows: TGCGCCAGCCGCCTCGCAGCGGCCTACGAGCAGTACTTC. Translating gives CASRLAAAYEQYF.

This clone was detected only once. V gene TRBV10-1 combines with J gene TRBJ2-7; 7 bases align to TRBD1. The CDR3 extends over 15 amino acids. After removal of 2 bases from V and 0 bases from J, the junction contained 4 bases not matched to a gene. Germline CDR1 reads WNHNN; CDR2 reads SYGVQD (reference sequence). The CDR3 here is CASSETGANSYEQYF. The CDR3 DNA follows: TGCGCCAGCAGTGAGACAGGGGCCAACTCCTACGAGCAGTACTTC.

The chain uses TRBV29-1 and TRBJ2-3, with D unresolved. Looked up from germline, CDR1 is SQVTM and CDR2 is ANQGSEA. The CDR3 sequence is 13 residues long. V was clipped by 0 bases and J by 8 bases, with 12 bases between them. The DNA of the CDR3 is TGCAGCGTTGAAGATGACACCCCCGGTACGCAGTATTTT. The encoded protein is CSVEDDTPGTQYF.

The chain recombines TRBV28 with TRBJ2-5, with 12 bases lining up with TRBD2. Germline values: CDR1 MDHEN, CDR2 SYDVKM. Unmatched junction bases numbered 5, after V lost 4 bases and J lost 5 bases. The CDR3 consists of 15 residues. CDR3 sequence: CASSSPLAGGETQYF. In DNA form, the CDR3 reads TGTGCCAGCAGTTCCCCTCTAGCGGGAGGGGAGACCCAGTACTTC.

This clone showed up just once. CDR3 in DNA: TGTGCCAGCAGCTTACGGACAGGGACCTCTGGGGCCAACGTCCTGACTTTC. It specifies CASSLRTGTSGANVLTF. The chain joins TRBV11-1 to TRBJ2-6; 8 nucleotides line up with TRBD1. After removal of 2 bases from V and 0 bases from J, the junction contained 3 bases not matched to a gene. The CDR3 is 17 residues long. Germline assignment: CDR1 SGHAT and CDR2 FQDESV (reference sequence).

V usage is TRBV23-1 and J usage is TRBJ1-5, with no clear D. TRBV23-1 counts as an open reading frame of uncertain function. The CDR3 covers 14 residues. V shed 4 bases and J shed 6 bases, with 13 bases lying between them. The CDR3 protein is CASSPGSYFQPQHF. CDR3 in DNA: TGCGCCAGCAGTCCGGGCAGCTACTTTCAGCCCCAGCATTTT.

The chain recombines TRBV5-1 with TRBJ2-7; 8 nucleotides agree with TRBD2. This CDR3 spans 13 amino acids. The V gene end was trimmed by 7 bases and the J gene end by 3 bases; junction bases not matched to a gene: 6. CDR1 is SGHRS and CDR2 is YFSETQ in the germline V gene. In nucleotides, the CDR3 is TGCGCCAGCTCGGGAGCGGGGGTCTACGAGCAGTACTTC. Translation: CASSGAGVYEQYF.

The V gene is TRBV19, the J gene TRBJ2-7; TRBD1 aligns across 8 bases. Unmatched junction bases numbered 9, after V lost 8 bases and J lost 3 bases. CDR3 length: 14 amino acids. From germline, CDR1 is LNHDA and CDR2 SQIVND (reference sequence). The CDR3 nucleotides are TGTGCCAGTGGAACCGGGACAGGCCACTACGAGCAGTACTTC. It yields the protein CASGTGTGHYEQYF.

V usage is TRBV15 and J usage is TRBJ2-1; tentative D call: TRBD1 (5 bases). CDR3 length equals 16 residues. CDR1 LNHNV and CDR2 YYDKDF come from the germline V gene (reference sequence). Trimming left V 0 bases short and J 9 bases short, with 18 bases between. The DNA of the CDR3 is TGTGCCACCAGCAGAGAGGGGCGCCTTCTAGGAAGTGAGCAGTTCTTC. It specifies CATSREGRLLGSEQFF.

The DNA of the CDR3 is TGTGCCAGTAGTATCGGGTCAGCAAGTAAGGACGGCTACACCTTC. Translating it yields CASSIGSASKDGYTF. The chain combines TRBV19 with TRBJ1-2, with D uncertain. Per the germline V gene, CDR1 is LNHDA and CDR2 is SQIVND (reference sequence). The CDR3 extends over 15 amino acids. Trimming cost V 3 bases and J 8 bases, with 19 bases left between them. The full variable domain, completed using reference TRBV19 and TRBJ1-2, is DGGITQSPKYLFRKEGQNVTLSCEQNLNHDAMYWYRQDPGQGLRLIYYSQIVNDFQKGDIAEGYSVSREKKESFPLTVTSAQKNPTAFYLCASSIGSASKDGYTFGSGTRLTVV.